The 10 T cell receptor beta chains presented below share a single source sample, sequenced in a study of vaccination and CD4 T cells after COVID-19. Oncomine TCR Beta short-read sequencing was applied to DNA from cultured CD4+ T cells. TCRdb re-derived calls from the PCR reads in MiXCR, one entry per CDR3 protein. The sample has 4,000 to 5,000 distinct CDR3 sequences, roughly a fifth seen once. Treatment noted: roughly nine-day PBMC culture with coronavirus spike peptide pools or control peptides (ViraFEST assay). No antigen has been assigned to these receptors. Material for sequencing was CD4+ T cells from blood, cultured in vitro. These receptors were taken from a human donor who had recovered from COVID-19.

The chain recombines TRBV20-1 with TRBJ1-5; tentatively, D is TRBD1 (5 bases). This CDR3 spans 14 amino acids. Germline V gives CDR1 DFQATT, CDR2 SNEGSKA (reference sequence). V lost 6 bases, J lost 0 bases, and 12 bases lay in between. The CDR3 reads CSAVLGPSNQPQHF. CDR3 DNA: TGCAGTGCGGTTCTGGGGCCTAGCAATCAGCCCCAGCATTTT.

By proportion, this clonotype is medium-sized. V usage is TRBV15 and J usage is TRBJ2-5; a possible D gene is TRBD1 (5 bases). The CDR3 spans 15 residues. Between the trimmed V and J ends, which lost 0 bases and 2 bases, there was a span of 10 bases. CDR1 LNHNV and CDR2 YYDKDF come from the germline V gene (reference sequence). DNA of the CDR3: TGTGCCACCAGCAGAGAACAGACAGTTCAAGAGACCCAGTACTTC. Translation gives CATSREQTVQETQYF.

This clonotype is judged medium-sized. V and J are TRBV30 and TRBJ1-2; D is undetermined. This CDR3 region has 14 residues. Germline-derived CDR1 and CDR2 are GTSNPN and SVGIG (reference sequence). The ends were cut back, 6 bases at V and 5 bases at J, with 19 bases in the middle. The CDR3, as DNA: TGTGCCTGTCTCCCGTTGGGGTTCCCTTATGGCTACACCTTC. It encodes CACLPLGFPYGYTF.

V and J are TRBV5-6 and TRBJ1-2, with D unclear. This CDR3 contains 13 residues. V lost 4 bases and J lost 8, with 15 bases in between. Germline values: CDR1 SGHDT, CDR2 YYEEEE. In nucleotides, the CDR3 is TGTGCCAGCAGCCCCGGTGTAGGGTTGGGCTACACCTTC. Translating gives CASSPGVGLGYTF.

This clonotype was counted a few times. The chain is built from TRBV7-9 and TRBJ1-4; 8 bases are shared with TRBD1. The ends lost 5 bases at V and 8 bases at J; junction bases unmatched: 10. The CDR3 is 15 amino acids. The germline V gene encodes CDR1 SEHNR and CDR2 FQNEAQ (reference sequence). The CDR3, as DNA: TGTGCCAGCAGCCCAGACAGGGGCCGGGGAGAAAAACTGTTTTTT. Translated, it gives CASSPDRGRGEKLFF.

The gene calls are TRBV28 and TRBJ1-2; 7 bases align to TRBD1. The CDR3 spans 12 residues. The junction had 9 bases not matched to a gene; V was cut back by 10 bases and J by 7 bases. Looked up from germline, CDR1 is MDHEN and CDR2 is SYDVKM. The CDR3 is CATTATGSGYTF. DNA of the CDR3: TGTGCCACTACCGCGACAGGGAGTGGCTACACCTTC.

A few counts support this clonotype. CDR3 residues: CASSPPGTSSTQYF. In nucleotides, the CDR3 is TGCGCCAGCAGCCCTCCCGGGACTAGCAGTACGCAGTATTTT. V and J are TRBV5-1 and TRBJ2-3, with 9 bases identical to TRBD2. The germline gives CDR1 SGHRS, CDR2 YFSETQ. The CDR3 has 14 residues. V lost 4 bases, J lost 8 bases, and 8 bases stayed unmatched.

The V and J genes are TRBV2 and TRBJ1-5; 7 bases align to TRBD1. J was trimmed by 0 bases and V by 5 bases; bases with no gene match: 16. The germline CDR1 and CDR2 sequences are SNHLY and FYNNEI. This CDR3 has 19 residues. CDR3: CASSRQGLRGFYSNQPQHF. Here the CDR3 DNA reads TGTGCCAGCAGTAGACAGGGTTTAAGGGGTTTTTATAGCAATCAGCCCCAGCATTTT.

This clonotype is labeled as medium-sized. V is TRBV20-1 and J is TRBJ1-3, with D possibly being TRBD1 (5 bases). The CDR3 has 15 amino acids. Germline V gene lookup returns CDR1 DFQATT and CDR2 SNEGSKA (reference sequence). Trimming stripped 0 bases from V and 2 bases from J, with 11 bases between. CDR3 loop: CSAREFEGAGNTIYF. The CDR3, as DNA: TGCAGTGCTAGAGAATTCGAAGGGGCTGGAAACACCATATATTTT.

This chain uses TRBV7-8 with TRBJ1-1; no clear D gene. Between the trimmed V and J ends, which lost 5 bases and 6 bases, there was a span of 16 bases. Per germline, CDR1 SGHVS and CDR2 FQNEAQ. This CDR3 spans 14 amino acids. This CDR3 is CASSPFGDFPEAFF. CDR3 nucleotides: TGTGCCAGCAGCCCCTTCGGGGATTTCCCTGAAGCTTTCTTT.